This T cell receptor (beta chain) was identified during a study of OX40 agonist ivuxolimab in advanced cancers. Whole-study findings and limits: Clonal expansion from baseline to week 6 occurred in both CD4+ and CD8+ T cells.

Germline CDR1 reads SGHVS; CDR2 reads FQNEAQ. The V and J ends lost 4 bases and 3 bases respectively, with 18 bases between them. The CDR3 is 16 amino acids. Clones were read by immunoSEQ multiplex PCR, and TCRdb kept only the in-frame ones, dropping some. Of roughly 68,000 clones in the sample, roughly 82% were seen once. On this clone itself: Its specificity is not known.

This TCR came from an adult with an advanced solid tumor such as melanoma, head and neck, liver or kidney cancer. The chain combines TRBV7-8 with TRBJ1-1; maybe TRBD1 (5 bases). Sequencing was performed on CD4+ or CD8+ T cells sorted from blood, taken in a trial of the OX40 agonist ivuxolimab. CDR3 coding DNA: TGTGCCAGCAGCTCCGCGGGGCTGGGCGTGGACACTGAAGCTTTCTTT. It encodes CASSSAGLGVDTEAFF.